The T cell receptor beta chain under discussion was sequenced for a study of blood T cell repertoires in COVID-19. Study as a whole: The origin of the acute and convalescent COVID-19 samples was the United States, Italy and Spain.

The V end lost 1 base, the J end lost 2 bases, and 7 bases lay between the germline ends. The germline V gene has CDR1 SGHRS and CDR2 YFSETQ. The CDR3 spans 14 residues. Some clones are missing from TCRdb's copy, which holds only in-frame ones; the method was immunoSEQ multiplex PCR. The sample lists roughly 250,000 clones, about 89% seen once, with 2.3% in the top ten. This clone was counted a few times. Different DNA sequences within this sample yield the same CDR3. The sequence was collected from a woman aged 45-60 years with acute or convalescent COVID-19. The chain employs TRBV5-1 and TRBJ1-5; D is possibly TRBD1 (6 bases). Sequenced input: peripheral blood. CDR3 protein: CASSLSGGNQPQHF. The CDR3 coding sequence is TGCGCCAGCAGCTTGTCAGGGGGCAATCAGCCCCAGCATTTT.